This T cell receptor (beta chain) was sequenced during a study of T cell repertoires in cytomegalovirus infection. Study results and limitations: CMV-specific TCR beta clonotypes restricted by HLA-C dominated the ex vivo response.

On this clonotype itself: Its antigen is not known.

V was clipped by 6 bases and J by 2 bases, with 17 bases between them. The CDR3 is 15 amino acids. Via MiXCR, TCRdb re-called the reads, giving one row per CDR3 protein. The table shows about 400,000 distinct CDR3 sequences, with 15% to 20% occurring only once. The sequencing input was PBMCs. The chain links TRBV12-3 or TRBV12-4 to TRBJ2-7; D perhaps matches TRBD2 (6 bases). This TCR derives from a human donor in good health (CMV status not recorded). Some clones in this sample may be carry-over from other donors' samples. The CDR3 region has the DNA TGTGCCAGCAGACCCCAGGGCGGGACCCCCTACGAGCAGTACTTC. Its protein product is CASRPQGGTPYEQYF.